Here is one T cell receptor beta chain with its context. Its antigen remains unidentified. As to time point: cycle 4 day 1 (C4D1), after 5 to 7 weeks of nivolumab. Exposure to brentuximab vedotin varied, and each patient had relapsed following autologous stem cell transplantation. With V trimmed by 5 bases and J by 7 bases, 10 bases remained unmatched. The CDR3 totals 14 residues. Germline V gene lookup returns CDR1 SGHTA and CDR2 FQGNSA. The data derive from a study of PD-1 blockade in classical Hodgkin lymphoma. Study findings and constraints: When nivolumab was started under 1 year after ASCT, patients were excluded.

The assay was immunoSEQ multiplex PCR, and TCRdb's table has in-frame clones only and misses some. The data show 100,000 or so clones, with about nine tenths seen just once and 19% held by the top ten. The input for sequencing was peripheral blood mononuclear cells (PBMCs), taken before the fourth cycle of nivolumab. The chain has TRBV7-2 and TRBJ2-7; 8 bases align to TRBD1. The TCR sequence derives from a human donor with classical Hodgkin lymphoma. The CDR3 coding sequence is TGTGCCAGCAGCGCATACCCAGGGGGCAATGAGCAGTACTTC. This translates into CASSAYPGGNEQYF.